The T cell receptor beta chain described here comes from a study of cytomegalovirus exposure and HLA in healthy donors. This clone appeared once. Its antigen is unidentified. CDR3 length: 15 amino acids. J gave up 5 bases and V 0 bases, and 5 bases lay outside the gene matches. Germline CDR1 SGHRS, CDR2 YFSETQ. In the PCR, 60 Vbeta and 13 Jbeta primers were used. Repertoires were generated with immunoSEQ multiplex PCR, while TCRdb's copy carries only in-frame clones and drops some. The sample yields roughly 190,000 clones, around three quarters seen once. Findings and caveats of the study: In a later analysis, approximately 15,000 TCR beta sequences were associated with HLA alleles at 0.05 false discovery rate.

The chain employs TRBV5-1 and TRBJ1-2; TRBD1 agrees at 9 bases. The sample was PBMCs. The clonotype comes from a woman in her 30s in good health and CMV-seropositive. CDR3 sequence (DNA): TGCGCCAGCAGCTTGGAGGGACAGGGATCTTATGGCTACACCTTC. Encoded protein: CASSLEGQGSYGYTF.